The rows below give T cell receptor beta chains drawn from one sample of a study of patients and donors after allogeneic stem cell transplantation. Each CDR3 protein is one row after TCRdb ran MiXCR on the RT-PCR reads. Of around 200,000 distinct CDR3 sequences listed, over 30% are singletons. The sequenced sample consisted of blood, either unsorted or a sorted T cell fraction (not recorded which). These receptor sequences come from a human donor who was either an allogeneic HSCT recipient or a stem cell or donor lymphocyte infusion donor (not recorded which). It is not recorded whose cells these are; they may come from a transplant donor. The CDR3 runs from the conserved cysteine through the conserved F or W. The order of the fields is V gene, J gene, CDR3 protein.

TRBV5-6	TRBJ2-5	CASSLAWTTSGVQETQYF
TRBV5-1	TRBJ1-3	CASSSTRSGFAGNTIYF
TRBV20-1	TRBJ1-5	CSARETSPNRGPQHF
TRBV4-2	TRBJ1-1	CASSQGKGPLLMNTEAFF
TRBV10-3	TRBJ2-7	CAISAHGSYEQYF
TRBV12-3/TRBV12-4	TRBJ2-7	CASSLAGHYEQYF
TRBV29-1	TRBJ1-4	CSVVLDSNNEKLFF
TRBV12-5	TRBJ1-1	CASGLVPRMNTEAFF
TRBV11-2	TRBJ1-1	CASSPLRLVSNTEAFF
TRBV5-1	TRBJ2-3	CASKAGGNTDTQYF
TRBV18	TRBJ1-1	CASSPPDYTYTEAFF
TRBV7-2	TRBJ1-1	CASSLARRGSNTEAFF
TRBV2	TRBJ1-1	CASSQGDTEAFF
TRBV12-3/TRBV12-4	TRBJ1-4	CASSLGTGTFNEKLFF
TRBV12-3/TRBV12-4	TRBJ1-3	CASSRALGNTIYF
TRBV20-1	TRBJ1-1	CSARDAGTGAFF
TRBV10-3	TRBJ1-2	CAISPDSYGYTF
TRBV20-1	TRBJ2-7	CSASQGPGYEQYF
TRBV12-3/TRBV12-4	TRBJ2-5	CASSFGGTPKETQYF
TRBV7-9	TRBJ2-2	CASSPTSVITGELFF
TRBV7-6	TRBJ1-1	CASSLLQGAEAFF
TRBV12-3/TRBV12-4	TRBJ2-7	CASSLVGPSGYEQYF